Included here is one TCR beta chain sequence, with context. Antigen unknown. The sample comes from a study of cytomegalovirus exposure and HLA in healthy donors. Germline V lookup: CDR1 MGHDK, CDR2 SYGVNS. The CDR3 extends over 13 amino acids. The V segment lost 4 bases and the J segment 6 bases; nucleotides outside the gene matches: 5. Study results and limitations: CMV serostatus stood as the only immune exposure information on hand.

Primers for the PCR totalled 60 Vbeta and 13 Jbeta. Assay: immunoSEQ multiplex PCR; the TCRdb copy retains only in-frame clones and omits some. The table has 140,000 to 150,000 clones, about 82% seen once; the top ten hold 3.5% to 5.5%. Sequencing was performed on PBMCs. The sequence was collected from a woman aged 40 to 50 in good health and CMV-seropositive. This chain connects TRBV25-1 to TRBJ1-2; 7 bases map to TRBD1. CDR3 loop: CASSGRGGDGYTF. The CDR3 DNA sequence: TGTGCCAGCAGTGGAAGAGGGGGCGATGGCTACACCTTC.